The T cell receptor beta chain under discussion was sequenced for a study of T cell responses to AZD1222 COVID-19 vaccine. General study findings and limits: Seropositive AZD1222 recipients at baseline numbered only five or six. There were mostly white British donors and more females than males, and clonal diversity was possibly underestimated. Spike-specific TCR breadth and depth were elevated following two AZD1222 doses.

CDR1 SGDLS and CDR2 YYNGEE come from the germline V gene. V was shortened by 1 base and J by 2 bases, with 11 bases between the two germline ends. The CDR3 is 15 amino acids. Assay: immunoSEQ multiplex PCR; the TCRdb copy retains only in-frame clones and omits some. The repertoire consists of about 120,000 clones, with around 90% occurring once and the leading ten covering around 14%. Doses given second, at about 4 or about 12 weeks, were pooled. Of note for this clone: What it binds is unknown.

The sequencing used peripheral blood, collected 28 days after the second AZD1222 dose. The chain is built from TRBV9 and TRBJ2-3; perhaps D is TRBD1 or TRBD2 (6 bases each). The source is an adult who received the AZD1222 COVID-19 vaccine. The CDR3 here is CASSVWRGATDTQYF. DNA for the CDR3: TGTGCCAGCAGCGTATGGAGGGGGGCCACAGATACGCAGTATTTT.